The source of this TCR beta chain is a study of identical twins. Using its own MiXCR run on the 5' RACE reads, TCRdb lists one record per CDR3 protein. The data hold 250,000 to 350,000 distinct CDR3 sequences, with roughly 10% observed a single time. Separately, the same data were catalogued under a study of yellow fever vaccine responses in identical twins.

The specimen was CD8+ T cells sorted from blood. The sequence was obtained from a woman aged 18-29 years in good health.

Written as DNA, the CDR3 is TGTGCCAGCAGTTACGACTTGACGGGGCAGTACTTC. Its protein product is CASSYDLTGQYF. This chain joins TRBV6-2 or TRBV6-3 and TRBJ2-7; D is ambiguous. The CDR3 covers 12 residues. Germline assignment: CDR1 MNHEY and CDR2 SVGEGT. Trimming cost V 2 bases and J 9 bases, with 11 bases left between them.